This paragraph covers one T cell receptor beta chain sequence. The CDR3 length is 15 residues. Trimming removed 2 bases from V and 2 bases from J, with 13 bases in between. Germline values: CDR1 MNHEY, CDR2 SVGAGI. This entry belongs to a study of blood T cell repertoires in COVID-19. Some clones are missing from TCRdb's copy, which holds only in-frame ones; the method was immunoSEQ multiplex PCR. The table records around 220,000 clones, around 88% of them present only once. This receptor was taken from a woman in her 50s with acute COVID-19. This chain uses TRBV6-5 with TRBJ2-7; a possible D gene is TRBD2 (5 bases). Material for sequencing was PBMCs or T cells enriched from blood (not recorded which). The CDR3 nucleotides read TGTGCCAGCAGTTACCCATACAGCGGAACCTACGAGCAGTACTTC. Its translation is CASSYPYSGTYEQYF.